This T cell receptor beta chain was obtained from a study of cytomegalovirus exposure and HLA in healthy donors. General study points: Reports credit the classifier with highly specific, highly sensitive diagnosis of cytomegalovirus status. It was 160 or so TCR beta chains that were listed as cytomegalovirus-associated. Subsequent analysis of the 120 or so validation repertoires found a tendency for first-cohort TCR clusters to co-occur. As confirmed in vitro, a few CMV-associated chains were specific for CMV antigens.

Comment on this clone: Its matching antigen is unknown.

The protocol was immunoSEQ multiplex PCR, while the TCRdb copy is restricted to in-frame clones and leaves out a portion. The table lists approximately 150,000 clones, about 82% of them singletons. The sequence was collected from a man younger than 45 in good health and CMV-seropositive. The sample consisted of PBMCs.

The CDR3 loop is CAISESTTGSGELFF. As DNA, the CDR3 is TGTGCCATCAGTGAGTCAACTACAGGATCCGGGGAGCTGTTTTTT. The chain links TRBV10-3 to TRBJ2-2; a weak D match, TRBD1 (5 bases). Germline assignment: CDR1 ENHRY and CDR2 SYGVKD. V was trimmed by 0 bases and J by 6 bases, leaving 11 bases between them. This CDR3 comprises 15 residues.